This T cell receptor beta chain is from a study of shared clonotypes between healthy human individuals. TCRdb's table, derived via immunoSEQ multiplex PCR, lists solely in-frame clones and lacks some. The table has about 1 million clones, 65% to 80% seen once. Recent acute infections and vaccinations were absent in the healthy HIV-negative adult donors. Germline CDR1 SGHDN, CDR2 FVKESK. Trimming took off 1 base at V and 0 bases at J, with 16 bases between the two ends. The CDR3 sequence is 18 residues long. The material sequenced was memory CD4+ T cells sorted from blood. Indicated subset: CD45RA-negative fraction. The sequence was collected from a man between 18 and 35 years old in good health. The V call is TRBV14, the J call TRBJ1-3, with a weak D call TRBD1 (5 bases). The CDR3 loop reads CASSQGANRRLSGNTIYF. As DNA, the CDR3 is TGTGCCAGCAGCCAAGGTGCGAACAGGAGACTCTCTGGAAACACCATATATTTT.